The 16 T cell receptor beta chains listed next were all sequenced from one sample in a study of radiotherapy plus CTLA-4 blockade in lung cancer. The assay was immunoSEQ multiplex PCR, and TCRdb's table has in-frame clones only and misses some. The table lists about 80,000 clones, under 85% of them singletons. Sequences were derived from peripheral blood, sampled from a patient treated with radiotherapy plus ipilimumab. The receptor source for this set is a human donor with non-small cell lung cancer who had stable disease on radiotherapy plus ipilimumab.

This clone was detected only once. J is TRBJ1-2 and V is TRBV9; D not certain. Germline V CDR1 and CDR2: SGDLS, YYNGEE. The CDR3 is 13 residues long. The V end was cut by 0 bases, the J end by 4 bases, with 7 bases between. CDR3 sequence: CASSVEAGYGYTF. The CDR3 DNA is TGTGCCAGCAGCGTAGAGGCAGGCTATGGCTACACCTTC. The entire variable domain, with the rest obtained from reference TRBV9 and TRBJ1-2, is as follows: DSGVTQTPKHLITATGQRVTLRCSPRSGDLSVYWYQQSLDQGLQFLIQYYNGEERAKGNILERFSAQQFPDLHSELNLSSLELGDSALYFCASSVEAGYGYTFGSGTRLTVV.

A note on this clone: At one end the junction does not follow the germline gene, possibly because of a read error. The genes are TRBV7-7 and TRBJ1-4; TRBD1 aligns across 9 bases. CDR3 length: 13 residues. Germline V gene lookup returns CDR1 SSHAT and CDR2 FNYEAQ (reference sequence). The DNA for the CDR3 is TGTGCTAGCAGCTTGGACAGGGGAGAAAAACTGTTTTTT. This codes for CASSLDRGEKLFF.

A note on this clone: One end of the junction varies from germline; a read error may be responsible. CDR3 in DNA: TGTGCCAGCATTGAAGGGGGCTACGGAGAGCAGTACTTC. Translation: CASIEGGYGEQYF. The chain has TRBV2 and TRBJ2-7; TRBD1 matches at 7 bases. In germline, CDR1 is SNHLY, CDR2 FYNNEI. The CDR3 is made up of 13 amino acids.

Comment on this clone: The same CDR3 is also encoded by other DNA sequences in this sample. V usage is TRBV7-3 and J usage is TRBJ1-5; D possibly corresponds to TRBD1 (5 bases). Trimming left V 2 bases short and J 7 bases short, with 9 bases between. This CDR3 is built from 13 residues. CDR1 SGHTA and CDR2 FQGTGA come from the germline V gene. This CDR3 reads CASSLWEGQPQHF. The CDR3 DNA is TGTGCCAGCAGCTTATGGGAGGGGCAGCCCCAGCATTTT. Based on the CDR3 plus reference TRBV7-3 and TRBJ1-5, the full variable domain is GAGVSQTPSNKVTEKGKYVELRCDPISGHTALYWYRQSLGQGPEFLIYFQGTGAADDSGLPNDRFFAVRPEGSVSTLKIQRTERGDSAVYLCASSLWEGQPQHFGDGTRLSIL.

The chain uses TRBV27 and TRBJ2-1, with D perhaps given as TRBD1 or TRBD2 (5 bases each). V was cut by 0 bases and J by 10 bases, with 16 bases left in between. Germline CDR1 and CDR2: MNHEY and SMNVEV (reference sequence). The CDR3 is 15 residues long. CDR3 loop: CASSLSGESTREQFF. As DNA, the CDR3 is TGTGCCAGCAGTTTATCGGGGGAATCAACCAGGGAGCAGTTCTTC.

The genes are TRBV5-1 and TRBJ2-5, with 9 bases that match TRBD1. The germline V gene has CDR1 SGHRS and CDR2 YFSETQ. J gave up 5 bases and V 5 bases, and 10 bases lay outside the gene matches. This CDR3 contains 15 residues. This chain's CDR3 is CASSFGQGRKETQYF. The CDR3 nucleotides are TGCGCCAGCAGTTTTGGACAGGGGAGGAAGGAGACCCAGTACTTC.

The chain is built from TRBV18 and TRBJ2-3, with 10 bases aligning to TRBD2. Trimming cost V 3 bases and J 2 bases; bases outside gene matches: 5. Germline lookup yields CDR1 KGHSH and CDR2 LQKENI. This CDR3 spans 16 amino acids. The CDR3 is CASSPPSGGLTDTQYF. The CDR3 coding sequence is TGTGCCAGCTCACCGCCTAGCGGGGGCCTCACAGATACGCAGTATTTT.

The genes are TRBV6-1 and TRBJ1-5; a possible D gene is TRBD1 (5 bases). The CDR3 covers 14 residues. The germline CDR1 and CDR2 sequences are MNHNS and SASEGT. Trimming took 10 bases from V and 4 from J, leaving 17 bases between them. The CDR3 nucleotides read TGTGCCATACAACGGGGGGATAAAAATCAGCCCCAGCATTTT. The encoded protein is CAIQRGDKNQPQHF.

Notes on this clone: Distinct nucleotide sequences in the sample also encode this CDR3. The V call is TRBV6-1, the J call TRBJ1-5, with 9 positions matching TRBD1. Trimming took 6 bases from V and 4 from J; bases not matched to a gene: 1. Germline V gene data show CDR1 as MNHNS and CDR2 as SASEGT. This CDR3 region has 13 residues. The CDR3 DNA sequence: TGTGCCAGCAGGGGGACAGGGAATCAGCCCCAGCATTTT. Protein: CASRGTGNQPQHF.

The V gene is TRBV4-1, the J gene TRBJ1-1; no firm D call. Germline CDR1 MGHRA, CDR2 YSYEKL. The CDR3 sequence is 15 residues long. The V end lost 0 bases, the J end lost 8 bases, and 16 bases lay between the germline ends. In DNA, the CDR3 is TGCGCCAGCAGCCAAGACTTTATCGGGAGTCGAGAAGCTTTCTTT. It yields the protein CASSQDFIGSREAFF.

The chain carries TRBV18 and TRBJ2-3; 13 nucleotides line up with TRBD2. The CDR3 contains 17 residues. Germline CDR1 KGHSH, CDR2 LQKENI. V gave up 3 bases and J gave up 4 bases; unmatched junction bases: 7. The CDR3: CASSPVLAGGRADTQYF. CDR3 bases: TGTGCCAGCTCACCTGTACTAGCGGGGGGGCGCGCAGATACGCAGTATTTT. Using reference TRBV18 and TRBJ2-3 for the parts outside the CDR3, the full variable domain is NAGVMQNPRHLVRRRGQEARLRCSPMKGHSHVYWYRQLPEEGLKFMVYLQKENIIDESGMPKERFSAEFPKEGPSILRIQQVVRGDSAAYFCASSPVLAGGRADTQYFGPGTRLTVL.

The table lists this clone with a count of one. This chain connects TRBV9 to TRBJ1-3, with unresolved D. The CDR3 sequence is 16 residues long. Germline V gene sequence: CDR1 SGDLS, CDR2 YYNGEE. Trimming removed 0 bases from V and 0 bases from J, with 10 bases in between. Here the CDR3 reads CASSVGPSSSGNTIYF. The DNA for the CDR3 is TGTGCCAGCAGCGTAGGGCCTTCTTCCTCTGGAAACACCATATATTTT.

This sequence joins TRBV28 and TRBJ1-2; no clear D. With 1 base removed from V and 7 bases from J, the gap between germline ends came to 7 bases. CDR1 and CDR2 from the germline V gene are MDHEN and SYDVKM. The CDR3 length is 12 residues. CDR3 sequence reads: CASSLSGFGYTF. The CDR3 nucleotides read TGTGCCAGCAGTTTATCGGGGTTTGGCTACACCTTC.

The chain joins TRBV28 to TRBJ1-1; no definite D call. The CDR3 extends over 13 amino acids. The V gene lost 7 bases and the J gene lost 7 bases, with 16 bases spanning the gap. Germline CDR1 reads MDHEN; CDR2 reads SYDVKM. CDR3 sequence: CASTSAGEHEAFF. The CDR3 coding sequence is TGTGCCAGCACCTCAGCGGGCGAACATGAAGCTTTCTTT.

V gene TRBV9 combines with J gene TRBJ2-7; weak D call: TRBD2 (6 bases). Germline V gene data show CDR1 as SGDLS and CDR2 as YYNGEE. The CDR3 spans 15 residues. V lost 1 base to trimming and J lost 5 bases, with 16 bases between them. CDR3 bases: TGTGCCAGCAGCGTATCCGGGAGCCAGGGAAACGAGCAGTACTTC. Amino acids: CASSVSGSQGNEQYF.

The J gene is TRBJ2-7, the V gene TRBV5-1; 7 bases are shared with TRBD1. Germline CDR1 and CDR2: SGHRS and YFSETQ. The J segment lost 0 bases and the V segment lost 4 bases, leaving 1 base of the junction unmatched. CDR3 size: 13 residues. This CDR3 is CASSGQVSYEQYF. DNA for the CDR3: TGCGCCAGCAGCGGACAGGTCTCCTACGAGCAGTACTTC.